The present TCR beta chain was sequenced within a study of T cell repertoires in cytomegalovirus infection. Across the whole study: Well-studied HLA-B-restricted CMV epitopes were used in the study alongside recently identified HLA-C-restricted ones. CMV infection plus the matching HLA type was flagged by public TCR beta signatures. The study's findings and limits: Dominant in the ex vivo response were TCR beta clonotypes restricted by HLA-C and specific for CMV. Individuals carrying CMV plus the relevant HLA were identified by cumulative frequency of public TCR beta families.

TCRdb recomputed calls from the reads with MiXCR, one row per CDR3 protein. The sample has 300,000 to 400,000 distinct CDR3 sequences, 25% to 30% seen once. This clonotype was picked up many times. Antigen unknown. The sequenced sample was cultured PBMCs, obtained from culture after CMV antigen stimulation. This clonotype originated in a human donor in good health (CMV status not recorded). Some clones in this sample may be carry-over from other donors' samples.

The CDR3 protein is CASRRLAGRVEQFF. In DNA form, the CDR3 reads TGTGCCAGCAGACGACTAGCGGGAAGAGTCGAGCAGTTCTTC. The chain is built from TRBV7-2 and TRBJ2-1, with 11 bases fitting TRBD2. The V segment lost 6 bases and the J segment 10 bases; nucleotides outside the gene matches: 8. This CDR3 comprises 14 residues. Germline loops: CDR1 SGHTA, CDR2 FQGNSA.